The T cell receptor (beta chain) under discussion was sequenced for a study of T cell changes during pregnancy in multiple sclerosis. The method was immunoSEQ multiplex PCR; TCRdb's version includes in-frame clones alone and lacks a portion of them. Among 130,000 or so clones listed, around 93% were seen once. The germline V gene has CDR1 SGHVS and CDR2 FQNEAQ. V dropped 1 base and J dropped 8 bases, with 17 bases sitting between them. The length of the CDR3 is 15 residues. The chain combines TRBV7-8 with TRBJ1-1; D is perhaps TRBD1 (5 bases). This material consisted of peripheral blood, taken before pregnancy. This receptor was identified in a female donor with multiple sclerosis, enrolled in a pregnancy study. CDR3 amino acids: CASSLVLQDTKEAFF. The CDR3 region has the DNA TGTGCCAGCAGCTTAGTCCTACAGGACACTAAAGAAGCTTTCTTT.